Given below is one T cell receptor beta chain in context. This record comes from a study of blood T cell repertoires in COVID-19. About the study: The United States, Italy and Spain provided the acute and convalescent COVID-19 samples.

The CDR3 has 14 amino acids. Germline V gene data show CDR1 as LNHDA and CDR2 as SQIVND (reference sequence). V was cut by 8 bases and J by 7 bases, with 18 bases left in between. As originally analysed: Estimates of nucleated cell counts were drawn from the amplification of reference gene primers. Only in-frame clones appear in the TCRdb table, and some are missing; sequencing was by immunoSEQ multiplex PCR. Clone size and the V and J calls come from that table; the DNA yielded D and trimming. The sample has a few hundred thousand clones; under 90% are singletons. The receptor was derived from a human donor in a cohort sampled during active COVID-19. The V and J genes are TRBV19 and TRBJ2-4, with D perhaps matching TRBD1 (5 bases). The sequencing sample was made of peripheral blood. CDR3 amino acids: CASAGLGATNIQYF. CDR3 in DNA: TGTGCCAGTGCAGGGTTAGGGGCTACGAACATTCAGTACTTC.